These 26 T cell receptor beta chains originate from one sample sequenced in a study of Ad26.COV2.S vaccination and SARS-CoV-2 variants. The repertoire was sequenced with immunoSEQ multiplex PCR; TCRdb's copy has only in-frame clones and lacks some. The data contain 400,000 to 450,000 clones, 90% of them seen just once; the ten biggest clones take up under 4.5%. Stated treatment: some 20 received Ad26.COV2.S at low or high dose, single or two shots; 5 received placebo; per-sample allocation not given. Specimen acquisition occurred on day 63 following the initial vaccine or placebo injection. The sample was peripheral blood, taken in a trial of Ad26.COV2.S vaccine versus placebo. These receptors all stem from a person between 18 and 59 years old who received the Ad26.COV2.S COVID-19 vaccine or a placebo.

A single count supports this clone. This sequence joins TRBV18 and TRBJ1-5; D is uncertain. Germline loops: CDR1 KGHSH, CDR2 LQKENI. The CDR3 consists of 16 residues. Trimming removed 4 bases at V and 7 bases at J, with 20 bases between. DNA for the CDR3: TGTGCCAGCTCACAGATATCGGGCACGGTGGGACAGCCCCAGCATTTT. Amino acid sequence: CASSQISGTVGQPQHF.

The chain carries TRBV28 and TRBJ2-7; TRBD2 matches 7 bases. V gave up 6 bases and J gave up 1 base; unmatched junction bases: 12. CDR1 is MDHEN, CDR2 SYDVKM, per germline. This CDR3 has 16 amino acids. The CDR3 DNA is TGTGCCAGCAGGCCCGGGGGAGGGTCGGGATCCTACGAGCAGTACTTC. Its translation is CASRPGGGSGSYEQYF.

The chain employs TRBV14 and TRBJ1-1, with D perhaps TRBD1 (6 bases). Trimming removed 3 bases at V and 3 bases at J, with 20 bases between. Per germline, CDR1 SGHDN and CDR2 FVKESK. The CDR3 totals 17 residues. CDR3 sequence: CASSQAVRQVRDTEAFF. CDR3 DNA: TGTGCCAGCAGCCAGGCGGTCAGACAGGTGAGGGACACTGAAGCTTTCTTT.

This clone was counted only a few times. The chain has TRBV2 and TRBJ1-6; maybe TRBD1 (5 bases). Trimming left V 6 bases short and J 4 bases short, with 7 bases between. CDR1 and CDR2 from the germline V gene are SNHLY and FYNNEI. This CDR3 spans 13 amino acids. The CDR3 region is CASRTGYNSPLHF. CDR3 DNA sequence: TGTGCCAGCAGAACAGGTTATAATTCACCCCTCCACTTT. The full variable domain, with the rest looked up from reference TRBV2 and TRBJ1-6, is EPEVTQTPSHQVTQMGQEVILRCVPISNHLYFYWYRQILGQKVEFLVSFYNNEISEKSEIFDDQFSVERPDGSNFTLKIRSTKLEDSAMYFCASRTGYNSPLHFGNGTRLTVT.

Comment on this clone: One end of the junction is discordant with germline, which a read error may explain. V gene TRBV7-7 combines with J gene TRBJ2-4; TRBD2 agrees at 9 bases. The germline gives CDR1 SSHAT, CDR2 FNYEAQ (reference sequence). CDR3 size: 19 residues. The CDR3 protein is CASSSILAGKDPFRDIQYF. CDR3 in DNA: TGTGCTAGCAGCTCCATCCTAGCGGGAAAGGACCCCTTTCGGGACATTCAGTACTTC.

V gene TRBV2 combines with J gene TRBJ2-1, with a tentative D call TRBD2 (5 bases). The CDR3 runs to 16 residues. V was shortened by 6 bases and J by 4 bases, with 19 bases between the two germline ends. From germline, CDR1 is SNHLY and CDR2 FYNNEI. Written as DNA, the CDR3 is TGTGCCAGCAGCCCCGCTAGAGCGGAGCCTTACAATGAGCAGTTCTTC. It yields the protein CASSPARAEPYNEQFF.

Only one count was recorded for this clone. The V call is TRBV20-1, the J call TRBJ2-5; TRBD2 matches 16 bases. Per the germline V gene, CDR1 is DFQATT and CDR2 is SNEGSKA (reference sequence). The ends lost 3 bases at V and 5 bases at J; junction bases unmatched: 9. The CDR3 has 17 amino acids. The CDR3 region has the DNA TGCAGTGCTAGTATCGGGACTAGCGGGAGGGTAGGGGAGACCCAGTACTTC. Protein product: CSASIGTSGRVGETQYF.

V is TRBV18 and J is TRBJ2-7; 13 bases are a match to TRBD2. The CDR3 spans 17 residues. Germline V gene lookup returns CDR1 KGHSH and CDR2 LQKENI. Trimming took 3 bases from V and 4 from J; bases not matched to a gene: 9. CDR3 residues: CASSPRLAGGRDYEQYF. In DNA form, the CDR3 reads TGTGCCAGCTCACCCAGACTAGCGGGAGGCCGGGATTACGAGCAGTACTTC.

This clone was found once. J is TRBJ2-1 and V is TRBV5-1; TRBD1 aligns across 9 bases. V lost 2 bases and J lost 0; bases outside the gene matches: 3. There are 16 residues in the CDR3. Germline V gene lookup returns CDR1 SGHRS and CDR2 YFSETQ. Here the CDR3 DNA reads TGCGCCAGCAGCTTAGGGACAGGGCACTCCTACAATGAGCAGTTCTTC. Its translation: CASSLGTGHSYNEQFF.

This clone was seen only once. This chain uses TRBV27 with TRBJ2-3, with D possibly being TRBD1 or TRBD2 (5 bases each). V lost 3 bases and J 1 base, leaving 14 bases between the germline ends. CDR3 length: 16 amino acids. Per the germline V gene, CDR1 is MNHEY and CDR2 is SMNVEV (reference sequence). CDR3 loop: CASSLGVKVGTDTQYF. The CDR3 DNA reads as TGTGCCAGCAGTTTGGGGGTGAAGGTAGGCACAGATACGCAGTATTTT.

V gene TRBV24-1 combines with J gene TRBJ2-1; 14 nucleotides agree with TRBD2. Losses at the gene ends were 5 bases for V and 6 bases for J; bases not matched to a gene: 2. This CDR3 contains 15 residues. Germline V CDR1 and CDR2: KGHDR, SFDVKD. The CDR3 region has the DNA TGTGCCACCAGTGGGGGGACTAGCGGGGGCAATGAGCAGTTCTTC. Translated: CATSGGTSGGNEQFF.

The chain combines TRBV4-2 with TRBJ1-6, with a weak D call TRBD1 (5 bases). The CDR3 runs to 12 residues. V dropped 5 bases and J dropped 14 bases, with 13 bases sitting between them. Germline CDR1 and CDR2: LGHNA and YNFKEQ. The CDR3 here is CASSGRDPALHF. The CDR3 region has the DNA TGTGCCAGCAGCGGCCGGGACCCGGCCCTCCACTTT.

CDR3 amino acids: CASSLVGRSTGELFF. CDR3 DNA: TGTGCCAGCAGCTTAGTTGGCAGGTCTACCGGGGAGCTGTTTTTT. The rearrangement joins TRBV7-6 to TRBJ2-2; D is unresolved. The CDR3 loop spans 15 amino acids. In germline, CDR1 is SGHVS, CDR2 FNYEAQ. V was clipped by 1 base and J by 5 bases, with 11 bases between them.

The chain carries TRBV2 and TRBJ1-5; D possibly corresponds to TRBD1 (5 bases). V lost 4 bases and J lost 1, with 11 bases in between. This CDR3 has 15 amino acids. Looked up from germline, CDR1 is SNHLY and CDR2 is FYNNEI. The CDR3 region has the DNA TGTGCCAGCAGTGCGGACATACTAAGCAATCAGCCCCAGCATTTT. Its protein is CASSADILSNQPQHF.

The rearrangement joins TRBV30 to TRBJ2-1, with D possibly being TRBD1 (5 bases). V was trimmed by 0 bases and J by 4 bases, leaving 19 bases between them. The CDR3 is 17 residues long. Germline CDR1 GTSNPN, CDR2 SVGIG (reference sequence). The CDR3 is CAWSVHSGQQTYNEQFF. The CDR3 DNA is TGTGCCTGGAGTGTACATTCAGGGCAGCAAACATACAATGAGCAGTTCTTC.

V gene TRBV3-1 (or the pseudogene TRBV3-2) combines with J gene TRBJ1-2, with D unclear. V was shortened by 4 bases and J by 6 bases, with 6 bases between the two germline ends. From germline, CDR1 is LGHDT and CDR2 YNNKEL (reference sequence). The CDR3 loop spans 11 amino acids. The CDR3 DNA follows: TGTGCCAGCAGCCCCCGGGATGGCTACACCTTC. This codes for CASSPRDGYTF.

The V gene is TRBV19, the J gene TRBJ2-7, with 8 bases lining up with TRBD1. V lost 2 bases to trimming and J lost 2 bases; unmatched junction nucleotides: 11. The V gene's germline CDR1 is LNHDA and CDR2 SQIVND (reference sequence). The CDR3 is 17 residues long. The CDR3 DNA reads TGTGCCAGTAGTATATCACATATCGGGACAGGTACCTACGAGCAGTACTTC. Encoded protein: CASSISHIGTGTYEQYF.

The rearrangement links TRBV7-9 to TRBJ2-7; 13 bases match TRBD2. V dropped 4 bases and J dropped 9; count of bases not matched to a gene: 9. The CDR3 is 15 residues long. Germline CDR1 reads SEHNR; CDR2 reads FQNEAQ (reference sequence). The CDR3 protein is CASSSGLAGAQGQYF. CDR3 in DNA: TGTGCCAGCAGCTCCGGACTAGCGGGAGCACAAGGGCAGTACTTC.

The CDR3 reads CASSLLAGNVGEGREQFF. CDR3 bases: TGTGCCAGCAGTTTACTGGCAGGGAATGTCGGGGAGGGGAGGGAGCAGTTCTTC. J is TRBJ2-1 and V is TRBV27; TRBD2 agrees at 7 bases. The ends lost 2 bases at V and 10 bases at J; junction bases unmatched: 20. Germline V gene lookup returns CDR1 MNHEY and CDR2 SMNVEV (reference sequence). The CDR3 is made up of 18 amino acids.

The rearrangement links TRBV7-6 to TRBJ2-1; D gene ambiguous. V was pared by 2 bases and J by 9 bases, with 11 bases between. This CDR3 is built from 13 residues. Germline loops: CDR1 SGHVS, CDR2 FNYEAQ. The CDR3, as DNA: TGTGCCAGCAGCTTAAACCCAGCATTTGAGCAGTTCTTC. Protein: CASSLNPAFEQFF.

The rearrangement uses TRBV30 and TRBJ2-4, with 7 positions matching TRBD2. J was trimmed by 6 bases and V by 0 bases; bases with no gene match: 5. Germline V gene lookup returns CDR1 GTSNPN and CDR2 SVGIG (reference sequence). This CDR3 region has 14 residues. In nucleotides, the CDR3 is TGTGCCTGGAGTGTCGTGGGAGGGTTAAACATTCAGTACTTC. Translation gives CAWSVVGGLNIQYF. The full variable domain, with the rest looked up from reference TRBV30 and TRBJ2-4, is SQTIHQWPATLVQPVGSPLSLECTVEGTSNPNLYWYRQAAGRGLQLLFYSVGIGQISSEVPQNLSASRPQDRQFILSSKKLLLSDSGFYLCAWSVVGGLNIQYFGAGTRLSVL.

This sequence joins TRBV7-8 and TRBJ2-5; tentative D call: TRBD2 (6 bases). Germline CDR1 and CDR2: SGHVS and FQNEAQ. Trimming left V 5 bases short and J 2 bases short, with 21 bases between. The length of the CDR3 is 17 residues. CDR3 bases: TGTGCCAGCAGCCCCCGTGAGGGCCGGCGGGGTCAAGAGACCCAGTACTTC. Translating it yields CASSPREGRRGQETQYF.

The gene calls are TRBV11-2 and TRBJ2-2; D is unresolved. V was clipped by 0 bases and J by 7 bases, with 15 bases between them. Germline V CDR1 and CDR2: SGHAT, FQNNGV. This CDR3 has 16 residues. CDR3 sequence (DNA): TGTGCCAGCAGCTTAGATTGGGGTTTAAAATTCGGGGAGCTGTTTTTT. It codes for CASSLDWGLKFGELFF. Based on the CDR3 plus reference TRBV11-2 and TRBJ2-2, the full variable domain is EAGVAQSPRYKIIEKRQSVAFWCNPISGHATLYWYQQILGQGPKLLIQFQNNGVVDDSQLPKDRFSAERLKGVDSTLKIQPAKLEDSAVYLCASSLDWGLKFGELFFGEGSRLTVL.

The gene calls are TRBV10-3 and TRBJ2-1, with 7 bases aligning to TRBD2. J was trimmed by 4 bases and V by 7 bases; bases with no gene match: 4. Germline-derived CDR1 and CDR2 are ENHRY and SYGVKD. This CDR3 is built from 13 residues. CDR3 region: CAITSGGYNEQFF. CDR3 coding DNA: TGTGCCATCACTAGCGGAGGTTACAATGAGCAGTTCTTC.

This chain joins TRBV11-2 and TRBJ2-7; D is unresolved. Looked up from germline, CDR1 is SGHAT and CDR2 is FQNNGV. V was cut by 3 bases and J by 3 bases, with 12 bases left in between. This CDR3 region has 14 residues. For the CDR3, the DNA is TGTGCCAGCAGCTTCGGAGTGAGAGACTACGAGCAGTACTTC. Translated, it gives CASSFGVRDYEQYF. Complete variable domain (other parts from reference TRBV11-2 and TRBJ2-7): EAGVAQSPRYKIIEKRQSVAFWCNPISGHATLYWYQQILGQGPKLLIQFQNNGVVDDSQLPKDRFSAERLKGVDSTLKIQPAKLEDSAVYLCASSFGVRDYEQYFGPGTRLTVT.

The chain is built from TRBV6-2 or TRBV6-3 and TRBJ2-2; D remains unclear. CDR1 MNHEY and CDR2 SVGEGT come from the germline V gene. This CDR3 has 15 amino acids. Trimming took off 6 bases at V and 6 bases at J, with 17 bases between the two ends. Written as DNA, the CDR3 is TGTGCCAGCAGCTTCTCAGGACGGTCCGCCGGGGAGCTGTTTTTT. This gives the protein CASSFSGRSAGELFF.